The entry below gives a single T cell receptor (beta chain) sequence along with its context. Which antigen it targets is not known. These data are taken from a study of monozygotic twins with inflammatory bowel disease (dated by TCRdb to between 2018 and 2021). Some background on the complete study: The full study comprised some 30 monozygotic twin pairs: nine German pairs (four IBD-concordant, five IBD-discordant) and 19 IBD-discordant Danish pairs. The search for disease-associated traits relied mainly on comparing IBD patients with their genetically identical healthy co-twins within discordant pairs. Each individual had, on average, about 151 000 unique TCRalpha sequences and 181 000 unique TCRbeta sequences available for analysis. Broad study findings and their caveats: Fewer clonotypes were shared with other individuals by IBD patients than by healthy twins, most markedly in patients showing signs of disease activity. The analysis was unable to tell apart different T cell subtypes. TCRbeta repertoire diversity, by inverse Simpson index, was decreased in IBD patients compared with their healthy co-twins. Background noise and inter-individual variability may have been introduced into the repertoires by the differing immunosuppressive treatments among patients. Concordant and discordant twins showed no difference in repertoire similarity, possibly because of limited statistical power. The results gave no support for a single strong signal or clonotype linked to IBD.

CDR1 MNHEY and CDR2 SMNVEV are derived from the germline V gene (reference sequence). Counted from cysteine to phenylalanine, this CDR3 has 14 amino acids. No DNA sequence was recorded. Library preparation employed 5' RACE. For each TCR library, 3,000 to 4,000 ng of total RNA was used. For each sample, cDNA was synthesized in eight separate reactions using SMARTScribe reverse transcriptase. During cDNA synthesis, template switching was used to introduce unique molecular identifiers that contained a 6-nucleotide sample barcode. TCRalpha and TCRbeta cDNA was amplified by two nested PCRs of approximately 17 and 9 cycles, with bead purification after each PCR. Before amplification, the cDNA was treated with uracil DNA-glycosylase and purified using the QIAquick PCR purification kit. The second PCR added Illumina TruSeq-compatible adapters along with sample-specific barcodes. Library quality and concentration were checked on TapeStation and Qubit, and libraries were pooled at approximately 4.7 ng each. Sequencing of the pooled libraries was done on an Illumina HiSeq2500 single-index Rapid Run using custom sequencing primers and 2 x 100 bp reads. The paper's data handling went like this. UMI-based consensus assembly with MiGEC version 1.2.6 was used to correct PCR and sequencing errors. MiXCR version 2.1.1 was used to carry out V(D)J alignment, clonotype assembly and CDR3 extraction. Normalisation of gene usage, clonotype sharing and MAIT/NKT TCR abundance was achieved by analysing the top 1000, 10 000 and 20 000 clonotypes per sample. After downsampling to 27 000 UMIs, diversity was calculated as the inverse Simpson index using the vegan R package. Paired Mann-Whitney U tests were applied to discordant twin pairs, with Benjamini-Hochberg correction for multiple testing. One entry per CDR3 protein sequence results from the TCRdb reprocessing of the reads, with DNA left out. None of the V and J calls come from the authors' own analysis; TCRdb made them. For this sample, the table gives approximately 400,000 distinct CDR3 sequences. The ten largest clones add up to 2% to 3% of the sample.

A 2.5 ml peripheral blood sample was drawn into PAXgene tubes per donor and stored at -80°C. Without any T cell sorting, total RNA was extracted from whole blood using the PAXgene blood miRNA kit on an automated QIAcube. Deep TCRalpha and TCRbeta repertoire profiling with unique molecular barcoding was performed on peripheral blood of monozygotic twin pairs concordant or discordant for inflammatory bowel disease. Smoking habits were recorded for all twin pairs, and each individual was classified as a current, former or never smoker. Input material: blood. The clonotype originates from a human donor with ulcerative colitis or Crohn's disease, or a healthy co-twin of an affected twin (not recorded which). The chain is assembled from TRBV27 and TRBJ2-3. The CDR3 protein is CASSFQFSTDTQYF.